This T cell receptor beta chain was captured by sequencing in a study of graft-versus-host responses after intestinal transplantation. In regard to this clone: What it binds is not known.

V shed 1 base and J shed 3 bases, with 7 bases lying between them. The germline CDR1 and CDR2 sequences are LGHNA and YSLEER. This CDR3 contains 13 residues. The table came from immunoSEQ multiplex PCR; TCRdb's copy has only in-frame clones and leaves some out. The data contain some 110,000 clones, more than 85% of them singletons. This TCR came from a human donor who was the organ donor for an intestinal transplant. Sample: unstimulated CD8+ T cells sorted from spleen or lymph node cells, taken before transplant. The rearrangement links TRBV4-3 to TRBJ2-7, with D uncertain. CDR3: CASSQGVGYEQYF. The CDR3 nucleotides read TGCGCCAGCAGCCAAGGAGTAGGCTACGAGCAGTACTTC.